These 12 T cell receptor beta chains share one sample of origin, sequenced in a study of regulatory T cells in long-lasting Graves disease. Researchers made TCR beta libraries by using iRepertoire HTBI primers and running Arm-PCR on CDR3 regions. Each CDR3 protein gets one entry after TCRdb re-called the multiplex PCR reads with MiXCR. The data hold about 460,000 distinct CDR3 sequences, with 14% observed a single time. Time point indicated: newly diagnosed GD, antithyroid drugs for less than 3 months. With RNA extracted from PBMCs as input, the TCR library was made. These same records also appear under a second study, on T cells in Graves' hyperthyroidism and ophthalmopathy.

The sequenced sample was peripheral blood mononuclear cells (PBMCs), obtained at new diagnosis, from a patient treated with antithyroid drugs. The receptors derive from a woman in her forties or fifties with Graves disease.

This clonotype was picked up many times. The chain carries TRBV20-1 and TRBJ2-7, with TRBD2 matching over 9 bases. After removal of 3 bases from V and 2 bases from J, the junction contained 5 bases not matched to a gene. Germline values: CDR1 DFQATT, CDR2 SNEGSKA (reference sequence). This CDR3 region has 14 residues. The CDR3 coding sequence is TGCAGTGCTAGCCTGGCTAGCGGGGCCTACGAGCAGTACTTC. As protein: CSASLASGAYEQYF.

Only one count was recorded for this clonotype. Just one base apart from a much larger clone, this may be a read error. The CDR3 nucleotides are TGTGCCATCAGTGAGCCCGGGACAGGGGGAAATGAGCAGTTCTTC. It encodes CAISEPGTGGNEQFF. This chain uses TRBV10-3 with TRBJ2-1; TRBD1 matches at 11 bases. This CDR3 is 15 amino acids long. The germline gives CDR1 ENHRY, CDR2 SYGVKD. Losses at the gene ends were 2 bases for V and 7 bases for J; bases not matched to a gene: 4.

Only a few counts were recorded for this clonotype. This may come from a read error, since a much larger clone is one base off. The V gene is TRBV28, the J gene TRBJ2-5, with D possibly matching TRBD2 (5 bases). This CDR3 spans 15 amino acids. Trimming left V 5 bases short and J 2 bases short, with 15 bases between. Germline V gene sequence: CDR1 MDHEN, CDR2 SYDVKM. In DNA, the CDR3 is TGTGCCAGCAGTATCCGGAGGAGACCACAAGAGACCCAGTACTTC. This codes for CASSIRRRPQETQYF.

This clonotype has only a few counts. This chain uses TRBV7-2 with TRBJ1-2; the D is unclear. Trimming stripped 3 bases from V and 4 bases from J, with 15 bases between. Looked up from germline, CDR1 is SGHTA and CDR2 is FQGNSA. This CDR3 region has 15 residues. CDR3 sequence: CASSLAQQPSYGYTF. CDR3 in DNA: TGTGCCAGCAGCTTGGCACAGCAGCCTTCCTATGGCTACACCTTC.

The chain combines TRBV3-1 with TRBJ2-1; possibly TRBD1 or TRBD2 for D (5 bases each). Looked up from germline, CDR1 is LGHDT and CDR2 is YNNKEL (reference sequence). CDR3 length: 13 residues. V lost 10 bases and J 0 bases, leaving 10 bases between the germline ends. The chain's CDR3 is CATEGSSYNEQFF. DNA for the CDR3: TGTGCCACCGAGGGGAGCTCCTACAATGAGCAGTTCTTC.

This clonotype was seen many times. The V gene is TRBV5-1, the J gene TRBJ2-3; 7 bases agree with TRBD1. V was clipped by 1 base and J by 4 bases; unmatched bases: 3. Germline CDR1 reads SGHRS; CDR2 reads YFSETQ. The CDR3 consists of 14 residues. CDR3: CASSLQGEADTQYF. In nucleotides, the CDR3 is TGCGCCAGCAGCTTGCAGGGGGAAGCAGATACGCAGTATTTT.

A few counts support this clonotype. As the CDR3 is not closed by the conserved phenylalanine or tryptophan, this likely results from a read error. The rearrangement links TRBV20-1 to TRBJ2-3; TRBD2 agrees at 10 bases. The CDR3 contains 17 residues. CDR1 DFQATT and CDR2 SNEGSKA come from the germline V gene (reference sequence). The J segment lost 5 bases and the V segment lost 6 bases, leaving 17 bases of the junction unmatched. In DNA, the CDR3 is TGCAGTGCCCCCGGCCACGCTAGCGGGAGAAAGGGAGATACGCAGTATTCT. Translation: CSAPGHASGRKGDTQYS.

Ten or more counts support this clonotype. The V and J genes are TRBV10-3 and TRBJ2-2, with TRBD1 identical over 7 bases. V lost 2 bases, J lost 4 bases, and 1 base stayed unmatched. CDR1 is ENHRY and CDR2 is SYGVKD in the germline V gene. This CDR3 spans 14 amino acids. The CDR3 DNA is TGTGCCATCAGTGAGAGGACAGGCACCGGGGAGCTGTTTTTT. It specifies CAISERTGTGELFF.

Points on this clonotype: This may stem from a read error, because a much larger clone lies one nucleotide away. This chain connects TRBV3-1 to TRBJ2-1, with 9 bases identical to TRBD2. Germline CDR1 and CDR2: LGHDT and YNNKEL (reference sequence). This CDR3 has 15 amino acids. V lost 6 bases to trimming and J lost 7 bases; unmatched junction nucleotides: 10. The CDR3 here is CASSLVSAGGNEQFF. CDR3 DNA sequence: TGTGCCAGCAGTCTTGTTTCAGCGGGAGGAAATGAGCAGTTCTTC.

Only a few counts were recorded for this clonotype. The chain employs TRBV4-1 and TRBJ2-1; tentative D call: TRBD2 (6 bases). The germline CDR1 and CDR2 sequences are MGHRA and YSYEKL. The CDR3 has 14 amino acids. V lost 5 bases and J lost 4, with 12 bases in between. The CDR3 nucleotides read TGCGCCAGCAGCACTAGCACCTCGTACAATGAGCAGTTCTTC. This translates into CASSTSTSYNEQFF.

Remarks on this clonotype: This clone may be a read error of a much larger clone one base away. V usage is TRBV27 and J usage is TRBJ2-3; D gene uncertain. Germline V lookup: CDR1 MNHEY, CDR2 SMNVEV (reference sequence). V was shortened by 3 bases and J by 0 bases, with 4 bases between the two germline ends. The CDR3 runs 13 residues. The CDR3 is CASSFFSTDTQYF. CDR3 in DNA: TGTGCCAGCAGTTTCTTTAGCACAGATACGCAGTATTTT.

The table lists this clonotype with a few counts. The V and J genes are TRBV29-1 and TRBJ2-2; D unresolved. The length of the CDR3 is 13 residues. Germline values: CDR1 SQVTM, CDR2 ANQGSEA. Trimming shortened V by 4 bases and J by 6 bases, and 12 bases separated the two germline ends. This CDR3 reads CSVVKNFAGELFF. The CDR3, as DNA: TGCAGCGTTGTGAAGAATTTTGCCGGGGAGCTGTTTTTT.